There are many counts of the clone carrying this TCR beta chain. The CDR3 extends over 13 amino acids. V shed 5 bases and J shed 0 bases, with 7 bases lying between them. CDR1 and CDR2 (germline): LGHDT, YNNKEL (reference sequence). TCR beta libraries were built with iRepertoire HTBI primers and Arm-PCR of CDR3 regions. Each CDR3 protein gets one entry after TCRdb re-called the multiplex PCR reads with MiXCR. Of 550,000 to 700,000 distinct CDR3 sequences listed, roughly a sixth are singletons. Time point meaning: newly diagnosed GD, antithyroid drugs for less than 3 months. The TCR library was made from RNA that had been extracted from PBMCs in TRIzol. Patients came through an endocrinology department, and that department was in Xi'an, China. This entry is derived from a study of regulatory T cells in long-lasting Graves disease. These same records also appear under a second study, on T cells in Graves' hyperthyroidism and ophthalmopathy.

The sequence was obtained from a man aged 18 to 35 with Graves disease. Sequenced material: peripheral blood mononuclear cells (PBMCs), taken at new diagnosis, from a patient treated with antithyroid drugs. The gene calls are TRBV3-1 and TRBJ1-1, with D unresolved. Written as DNA, the CDR3 is TGTGCCAGCAGCTCAAAGATGAACACTGAAGCTTTCTTT. This encodes CASSSKMNTEAFF.